This TCR beta chain originates from a study of monozygotic twins with inflammatory bowel disease. cDNA for TCRalpha and TCRbeta was amplified by nested PCRs of 16 then roughly 10 cycles. Using the 5' RACE reads, TCRdb records one entry per CDR3 protein without DNA. The clone table shows a few hundred thousand distinct CDR3 sequences, with the ten largest holding about 5%. Germline-derived CDR1 and CDR2 are MNHEY and SVGEGT. The length of the CDR3 is 17 residues. For every donor, one blood sample of approximately 2.6 ml was drawn. This sequence joins TRBV6-2 or TRBV6-3 and TRBJ1-5; TCRdb proposes TRBD1, but this gene call is untestable without DNA. This TCR was recovered from a human donor with ulcerative colitis or Crohn's disease, or a healthy co-twin of an affected twin (not recorded which). The sequenced sample was blood. The chain's CDR3 is CASSYTAGGLRNQPQHF.